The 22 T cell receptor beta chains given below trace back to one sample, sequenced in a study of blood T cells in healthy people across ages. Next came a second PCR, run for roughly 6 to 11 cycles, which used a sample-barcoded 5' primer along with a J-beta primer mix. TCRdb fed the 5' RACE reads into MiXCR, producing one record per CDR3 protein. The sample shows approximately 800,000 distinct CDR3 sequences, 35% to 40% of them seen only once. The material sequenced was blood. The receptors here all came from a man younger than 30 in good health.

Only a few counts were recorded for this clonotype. The CDR3 loop reads CASSRTDTWQPQHF. CDR3 bases: TGTGCCAGCAGCAGGACCGATACTTGGCAGCCCCAGCATTTT. The chain couples TRBV5-5 to TRBJ1-5; D ambiguous. Trimming took 4 bases from V and 7 from J, leaving 15 bases between them. CDR1 is SGHKS and CDR2 is YYEKEE in the germline V gene (reference sequence). CDR3 size: 14 residues.

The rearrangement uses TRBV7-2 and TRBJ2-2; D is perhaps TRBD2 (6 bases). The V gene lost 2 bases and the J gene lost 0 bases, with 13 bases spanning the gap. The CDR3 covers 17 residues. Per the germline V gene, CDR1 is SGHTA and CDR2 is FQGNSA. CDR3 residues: CASSLRGIRANTGELFF. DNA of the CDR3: TGTGCCAGCAGCTTACGGGGGATTCGGGCGAACACCGGGGAGCTGTTTTTT.

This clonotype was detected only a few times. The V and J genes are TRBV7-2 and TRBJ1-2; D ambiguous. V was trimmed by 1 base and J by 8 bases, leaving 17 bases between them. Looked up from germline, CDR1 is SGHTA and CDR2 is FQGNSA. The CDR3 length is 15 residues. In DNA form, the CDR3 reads TGTGCCAGCAGCTTAGTAGTGACGGACCGTCCGGGCTACACCTTC. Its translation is CASSLVVTDRPGYTF.

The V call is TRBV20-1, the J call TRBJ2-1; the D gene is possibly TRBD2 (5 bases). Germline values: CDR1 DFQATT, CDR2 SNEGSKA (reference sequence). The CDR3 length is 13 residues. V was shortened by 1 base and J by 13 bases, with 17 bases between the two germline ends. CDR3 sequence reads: CSARGYIRETQFF. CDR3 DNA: TGCAGTGCTAGAGGGTATATTAGGGAGACCCAGTTCTTC.

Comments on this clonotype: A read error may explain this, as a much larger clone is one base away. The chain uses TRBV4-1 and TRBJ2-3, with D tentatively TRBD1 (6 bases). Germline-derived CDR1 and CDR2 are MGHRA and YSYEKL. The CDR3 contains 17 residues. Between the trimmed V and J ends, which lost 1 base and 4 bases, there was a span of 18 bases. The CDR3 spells CASSQGQVDFRADTQYF. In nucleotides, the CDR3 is TGCGCCAGCAGCCAAGGACAGGTGGATTTTAGGGCAGATACGCAGTATTTT.

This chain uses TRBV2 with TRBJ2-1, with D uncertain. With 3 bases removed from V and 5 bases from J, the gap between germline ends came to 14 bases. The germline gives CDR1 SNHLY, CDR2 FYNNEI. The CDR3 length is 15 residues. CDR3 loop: CASSDLRIGDNEQFF. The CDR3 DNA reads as TGTGCCAGCAGTGATTTGAGGATTGGCGACAATGAGCAGTTCTTC.

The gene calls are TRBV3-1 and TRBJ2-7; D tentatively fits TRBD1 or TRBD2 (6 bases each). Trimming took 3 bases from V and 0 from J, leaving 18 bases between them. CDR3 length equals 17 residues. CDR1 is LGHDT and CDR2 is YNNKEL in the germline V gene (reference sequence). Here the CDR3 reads CASSQHGGLANSYEQYF. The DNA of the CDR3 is TGTGCCAGCAGCCAGCATGGGGGGCTAGCAAACTCCTACGAGCAGTACTTC.

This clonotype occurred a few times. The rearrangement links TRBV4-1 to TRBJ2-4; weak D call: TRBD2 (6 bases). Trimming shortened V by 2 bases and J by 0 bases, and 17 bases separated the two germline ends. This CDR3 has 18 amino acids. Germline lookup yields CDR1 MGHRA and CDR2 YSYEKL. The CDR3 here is CASSQWGLGTLAKNIQYF. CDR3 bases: TGCGCCAGCAGCCAATGGGGTCTAGGGACTCTAGCCAAAAACATTCAGTACTTC.

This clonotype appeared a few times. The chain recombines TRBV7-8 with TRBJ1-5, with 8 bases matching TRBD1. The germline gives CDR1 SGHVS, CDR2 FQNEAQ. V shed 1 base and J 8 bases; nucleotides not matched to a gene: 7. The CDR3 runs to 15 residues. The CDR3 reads CASSLVGQGAEPQHF. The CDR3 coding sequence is TGTGCCAGCAGCTTAGTTGGGCAGGGGGCTGAGCCCCAGCATTTT.

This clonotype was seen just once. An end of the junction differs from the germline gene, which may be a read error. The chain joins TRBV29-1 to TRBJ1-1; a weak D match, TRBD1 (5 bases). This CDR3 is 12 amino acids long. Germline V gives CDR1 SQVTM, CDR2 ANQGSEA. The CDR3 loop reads CSGGGLNTKAFF. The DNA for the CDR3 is TGCAGCGGGGGGGGGTTGAACACTAAAGCTTTCTTT.

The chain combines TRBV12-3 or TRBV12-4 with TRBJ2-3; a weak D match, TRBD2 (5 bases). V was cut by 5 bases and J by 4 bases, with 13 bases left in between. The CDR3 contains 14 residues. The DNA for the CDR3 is TGTGCCAGCAGTCACGCCGGACTCGCAGATACGCAGTATTTT. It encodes CASSHAGLADTQYF.

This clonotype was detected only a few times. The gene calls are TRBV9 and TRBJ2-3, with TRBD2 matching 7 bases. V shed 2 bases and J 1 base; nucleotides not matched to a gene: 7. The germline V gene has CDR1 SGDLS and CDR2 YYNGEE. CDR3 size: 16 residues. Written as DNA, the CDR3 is TGTGCCAGCAGCGTGGGCCCCACTAGCGGCACAGATACGCAGTATTTT. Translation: CASSVGPTSGTDTQYF. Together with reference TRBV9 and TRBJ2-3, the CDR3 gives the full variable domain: DSGVTQTPKHLITATGQRVTLRCSPRSGDLSVYWYQQSLDQGLQFLIQYYNGEERAKGNILERFSAQQFPDLHSELNLSSLELGDSALYFCASSVGPTSGTDTQYFGPGTRLTVL.

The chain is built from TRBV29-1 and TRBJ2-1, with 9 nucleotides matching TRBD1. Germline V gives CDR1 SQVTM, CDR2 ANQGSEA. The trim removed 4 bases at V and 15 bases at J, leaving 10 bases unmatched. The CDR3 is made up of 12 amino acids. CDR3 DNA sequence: TGCAGCGTTGCCCACAATCGGGACAGGGTGTTCTTC. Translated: CSVAHNRDRVFF.

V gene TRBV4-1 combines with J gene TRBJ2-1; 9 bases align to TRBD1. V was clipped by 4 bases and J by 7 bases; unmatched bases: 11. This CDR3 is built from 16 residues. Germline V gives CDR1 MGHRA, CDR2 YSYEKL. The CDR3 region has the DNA TGCGCCAGCAGCCCAGAACCGGGACAGGGTTCTAATGAGCAGTTCTTC. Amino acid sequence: CASSPEPGQGSNEQFF.

CDR3 loop: CASSPKTGLALYNEQFF. The CDR3 DNA is TGTGCCAGCAGTCCGAAAACGGGACTAGCGCTTTACAATGAGCAGTTCTTC. V is TRBV12-3 or TRBV12-4 and J is TRBJ2-1; 10 nucleotides align to TRBD2. With V trimmed by 5 bases and J by 4 bases, 11 bases remained unmatched. There are 17 residues in the CDR3.

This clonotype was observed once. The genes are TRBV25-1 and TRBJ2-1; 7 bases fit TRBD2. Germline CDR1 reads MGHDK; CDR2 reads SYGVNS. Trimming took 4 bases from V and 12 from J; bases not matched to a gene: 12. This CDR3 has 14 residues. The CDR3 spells CASSVLEGLGRQFF. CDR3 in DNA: TGTGCCAGCAGTGTCCTGGAAGGACTAGGAAGGCAGTTCTTC.

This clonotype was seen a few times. The CDR3 here is CASGRGSNTGELFF. The CDR3 DNA is TGTGCCAGCGGTCGGGGATCGAACACCGGGGAGCTGTTTTTT. The chain couples TRBV6-5 to TRBJ2-2; maybe TRBD2 (5 bases). V lost 8 bases to trimming and J lost 0 bases, with 10 bases between them. This CDR3 region has 14 residues. Germline values: CDR1 MNHEY, CDR2 SVGAGI.

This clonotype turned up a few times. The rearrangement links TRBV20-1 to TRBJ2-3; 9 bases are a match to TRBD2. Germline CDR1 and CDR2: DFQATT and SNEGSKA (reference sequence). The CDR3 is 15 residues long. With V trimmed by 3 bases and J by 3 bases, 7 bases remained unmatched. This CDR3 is CSAREAGGPTDTQYF. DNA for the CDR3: TGCAGTGCTAGGGAGGCGGGGGGGCCAACAGATACGCAGTATTTT.

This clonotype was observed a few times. CDR3 DNA: TGCGCCAGCAGACCGGGACAAGACAATCAGCCCCAGCATTTT. Its translation is CASRPGQDNQPQHF. The J gene is TRBJ1-5, the V gene TRBV4-1; possibly TRBD1 for D (6 bases). This CDR3 has 14 residues. V was cut by 6 bases and J by 3 bases, with 12 bases left in between. CDR1 is MGHRA, CDR2 YSYEKL, per germline.

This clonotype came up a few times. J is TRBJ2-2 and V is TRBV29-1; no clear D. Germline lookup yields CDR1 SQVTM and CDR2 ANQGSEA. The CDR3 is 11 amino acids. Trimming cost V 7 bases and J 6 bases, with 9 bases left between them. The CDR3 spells CSGENPGELFF. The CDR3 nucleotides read TGCAGCGGGGAAAATCCCGGGGAGCTGTTTTTT.

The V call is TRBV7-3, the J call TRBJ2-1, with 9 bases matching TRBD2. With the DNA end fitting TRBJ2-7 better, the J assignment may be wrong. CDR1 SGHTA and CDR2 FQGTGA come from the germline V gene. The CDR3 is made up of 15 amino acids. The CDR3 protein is CASSPASGAYNEQYF. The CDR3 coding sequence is TGTGCCAGCAGCCCGGCTAGCGGGGCCTACAATGAGCAGTACTTC.

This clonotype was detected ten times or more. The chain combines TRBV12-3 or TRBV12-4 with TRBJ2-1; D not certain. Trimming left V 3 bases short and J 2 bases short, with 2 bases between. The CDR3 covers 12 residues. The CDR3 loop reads CASSFPYNEQFF. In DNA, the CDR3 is TGTGCCAGCAGTTTTCCCTACAATGAGCAGTTCTTC.